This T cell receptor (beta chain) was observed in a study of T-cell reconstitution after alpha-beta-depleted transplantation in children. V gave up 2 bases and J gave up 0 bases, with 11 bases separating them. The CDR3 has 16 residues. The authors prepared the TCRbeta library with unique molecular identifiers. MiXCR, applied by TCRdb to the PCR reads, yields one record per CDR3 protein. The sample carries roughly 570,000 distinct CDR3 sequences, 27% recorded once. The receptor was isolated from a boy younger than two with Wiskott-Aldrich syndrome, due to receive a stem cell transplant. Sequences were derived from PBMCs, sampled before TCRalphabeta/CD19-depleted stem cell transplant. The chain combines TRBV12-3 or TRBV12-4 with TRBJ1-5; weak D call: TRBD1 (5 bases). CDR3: CASSLIQADSNQPQHF. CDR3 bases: TGTGCCAGCAGTTTAATACAGGCGGATAGCAATCAGCCCCAGCATTTT.